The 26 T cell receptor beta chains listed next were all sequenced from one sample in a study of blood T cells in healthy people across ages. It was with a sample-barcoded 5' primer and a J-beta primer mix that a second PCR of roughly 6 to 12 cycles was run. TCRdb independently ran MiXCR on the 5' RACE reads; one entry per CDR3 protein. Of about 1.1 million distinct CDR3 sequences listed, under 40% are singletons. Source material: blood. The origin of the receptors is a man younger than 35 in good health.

CDR3 in amino acids: CSVVGGSGGTDTQYF. Here the CDR3 DNA reads TGCAGCGTTGTGGGGGGATCGGGAGGCACAGATACGCAGTATTTT. The V call is TRBV29-1, the J call TRBJ2-3, with D possibly TRBD2 on 6 matching bases. CDR3 length: 15 amino acids. V shed 4 bases and J shed 1 base, with 15 bases lying between them. Germline-derived CDR1 and CDR2 are SQVTM and ANQGSEA.

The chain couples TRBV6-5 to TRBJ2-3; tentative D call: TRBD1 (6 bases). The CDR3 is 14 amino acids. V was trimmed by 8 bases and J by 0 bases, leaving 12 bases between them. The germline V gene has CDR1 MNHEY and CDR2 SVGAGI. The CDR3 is CASQLGASTDTQYF. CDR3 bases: TGTGCCAGCCAGTTGGGGGCTAGCACAGATACGCAGTATTTT.

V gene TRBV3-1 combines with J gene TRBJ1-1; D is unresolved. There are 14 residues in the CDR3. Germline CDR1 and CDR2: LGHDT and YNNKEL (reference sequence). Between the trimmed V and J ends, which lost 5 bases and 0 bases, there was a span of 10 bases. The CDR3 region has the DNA TGTGCCAGCAGCTCTTATGGGATGAACACTGAAGCTTTCTTT. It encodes CASSSYGMNTEAFF.

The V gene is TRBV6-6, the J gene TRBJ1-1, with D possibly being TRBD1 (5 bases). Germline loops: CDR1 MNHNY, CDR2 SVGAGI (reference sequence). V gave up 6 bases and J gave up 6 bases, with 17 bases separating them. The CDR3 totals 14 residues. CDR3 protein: CASRVTESRPEAFF. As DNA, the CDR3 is TGTGCCAGCAGGGTGACAGAGAGTCGGCCTGAAGCTTTCTTT.

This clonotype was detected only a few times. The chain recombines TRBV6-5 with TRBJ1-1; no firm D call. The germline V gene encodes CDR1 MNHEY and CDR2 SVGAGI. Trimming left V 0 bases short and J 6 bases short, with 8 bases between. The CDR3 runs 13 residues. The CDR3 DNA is TGTGCCAGCAGTTACTCAGGCTTCTCTGAAGCTTTCTTT. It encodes CASSYSGFSEAFF.

In DNA form, the CDR3 reads TGCAGTGCCCCGGTGGGGAACTCCTATAATTCACCCCTCCACTTT. It yields the protein CSAPVGNSYNSPLHF. The V and J genes are TRBV20-1 and TRBJ1-6; D gene uncertain. Germline-derived CDR1 and CDR2 are DFQATT and SNEGSKA (reference sequence). The CDR3 is made up of 15 amino acids. V shed 6 bases and J shed 0 bases, with 12 bases lying between them.

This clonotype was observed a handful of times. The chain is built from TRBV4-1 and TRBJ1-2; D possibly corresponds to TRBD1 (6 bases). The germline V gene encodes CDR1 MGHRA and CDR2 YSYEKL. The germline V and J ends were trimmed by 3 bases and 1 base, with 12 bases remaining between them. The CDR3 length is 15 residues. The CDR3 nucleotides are TGCGCCAGCAGCCAGGGGGCTATGCTTAACTATGGCTACACCTTC. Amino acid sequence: CASSQGAMLNYGYTF.

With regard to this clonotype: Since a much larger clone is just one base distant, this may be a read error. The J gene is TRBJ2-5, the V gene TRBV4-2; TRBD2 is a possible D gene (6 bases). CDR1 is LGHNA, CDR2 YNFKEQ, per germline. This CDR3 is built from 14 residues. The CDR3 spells CAGSQTRVGETQYF. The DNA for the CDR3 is TGTGCCGGCAGCCAGACTAGGGTTGGAGAGACCCAGTACTTC.

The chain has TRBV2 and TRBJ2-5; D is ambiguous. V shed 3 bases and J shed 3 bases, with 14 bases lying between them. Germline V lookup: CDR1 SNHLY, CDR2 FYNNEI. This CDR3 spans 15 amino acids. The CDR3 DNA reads TGTGCCAGCAGTGATGTTAGTGGCATAGAAGAGACCCAGTACTTC. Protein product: CASSDVSGIEETQYF.

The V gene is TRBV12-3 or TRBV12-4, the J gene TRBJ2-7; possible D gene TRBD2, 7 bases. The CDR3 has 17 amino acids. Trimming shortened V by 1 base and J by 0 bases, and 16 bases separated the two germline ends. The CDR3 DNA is TGTGCCAGCAGTTTAGGAGGTCGGGGGGCTAGCTCCTACGAGCAGTACTTC. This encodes CASSLGGRGASSYEQYF.

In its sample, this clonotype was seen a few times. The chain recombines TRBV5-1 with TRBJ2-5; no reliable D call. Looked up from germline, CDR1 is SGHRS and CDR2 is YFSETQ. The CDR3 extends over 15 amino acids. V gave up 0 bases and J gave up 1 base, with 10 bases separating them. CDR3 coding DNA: TGCGCCAGCAGCTTGGATTTCGACGTCCAAGAGACCCAGTACTTC. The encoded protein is CASSLDFDVQETQYF.

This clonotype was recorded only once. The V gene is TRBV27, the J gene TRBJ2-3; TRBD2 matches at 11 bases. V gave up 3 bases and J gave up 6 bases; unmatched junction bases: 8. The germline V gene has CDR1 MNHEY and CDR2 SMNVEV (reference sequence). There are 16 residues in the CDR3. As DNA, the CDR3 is TGTGCCAGCAGTTTCACGACTAGCGGGACCCTCGATACGCAGTATTTT. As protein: CASSFTTSGTLDTQYF.

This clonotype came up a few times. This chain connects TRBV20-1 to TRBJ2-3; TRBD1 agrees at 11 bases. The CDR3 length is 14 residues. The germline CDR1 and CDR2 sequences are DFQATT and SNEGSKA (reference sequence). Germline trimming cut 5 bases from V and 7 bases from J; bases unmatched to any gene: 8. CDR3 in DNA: TGCAGTGCTTTCTCCGGGACAGGGGGGAATACGCAGTATTTT. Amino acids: CSAFSGTGGNTQYF.

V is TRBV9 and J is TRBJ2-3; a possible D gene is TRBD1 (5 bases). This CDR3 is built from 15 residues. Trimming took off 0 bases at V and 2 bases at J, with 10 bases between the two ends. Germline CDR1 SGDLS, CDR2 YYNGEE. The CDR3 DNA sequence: TGTGCCAGCAGCGTAGTCGGACACGTCACAGATACGCAGTATTTT. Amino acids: CASSVVGHVTDTQYF.

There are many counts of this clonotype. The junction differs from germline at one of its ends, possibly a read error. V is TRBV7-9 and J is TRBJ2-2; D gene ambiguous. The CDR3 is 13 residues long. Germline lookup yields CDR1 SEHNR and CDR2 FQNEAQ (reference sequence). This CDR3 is CASSVAPSGELFF. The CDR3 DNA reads TGTGCCAGCAGCGTAGCTCCGTCCGGGGAGCTGTTTTTT.

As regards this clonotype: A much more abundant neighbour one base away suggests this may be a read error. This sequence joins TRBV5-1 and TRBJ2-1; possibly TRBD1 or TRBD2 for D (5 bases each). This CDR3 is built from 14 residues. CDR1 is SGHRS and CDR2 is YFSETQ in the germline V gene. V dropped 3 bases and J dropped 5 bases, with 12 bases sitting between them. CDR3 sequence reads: CASSSAGANNEQFF. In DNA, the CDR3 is TGCGCCAGCAGCTCCGCCGGGGCCAACAATGAGCAGTTCTTC.

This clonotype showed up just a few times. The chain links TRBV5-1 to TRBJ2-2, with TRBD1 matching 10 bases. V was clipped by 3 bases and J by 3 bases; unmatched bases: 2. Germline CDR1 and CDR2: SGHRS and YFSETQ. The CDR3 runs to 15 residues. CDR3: CASSWTGGDTGELFF. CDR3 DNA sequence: TGCGCCAGCAGCTGGACAGGGGGGGACACCGGGGAGCTGTTTTTT.

CDR3 DNA sequence: TGCGCCAGCGGGGGGGGACGGCAGCCCCAGCATTTT. It yields the protein CASGGGRQPQHF. V usage is TRBV10-2 and J usage is TRBJ1-5; D may be TRBD1 (5 bases). Trimming took off 8 bases at V and 7 bases at J, with 12 bases between the two ends. The CDR3 length is 12 residues. Germline-derived CDR1 and CDR2 are WSHSY and SAAADI.

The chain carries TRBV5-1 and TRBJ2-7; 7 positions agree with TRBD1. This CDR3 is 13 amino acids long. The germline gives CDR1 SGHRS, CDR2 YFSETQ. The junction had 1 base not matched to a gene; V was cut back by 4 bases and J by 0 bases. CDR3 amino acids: CASSTGDSYEQYF. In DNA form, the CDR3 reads TGCGCCAGCAGCACAGGGGACTCCTACGAGCAGTACTTC.

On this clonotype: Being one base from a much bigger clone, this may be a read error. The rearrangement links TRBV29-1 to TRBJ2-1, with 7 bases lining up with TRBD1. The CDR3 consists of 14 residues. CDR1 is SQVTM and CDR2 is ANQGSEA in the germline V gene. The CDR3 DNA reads TGCAGCGTTGCTAGGGACAGAGCCTACAATGGGCAGTTCTTC. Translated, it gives CSVARDRAYNGQFF.

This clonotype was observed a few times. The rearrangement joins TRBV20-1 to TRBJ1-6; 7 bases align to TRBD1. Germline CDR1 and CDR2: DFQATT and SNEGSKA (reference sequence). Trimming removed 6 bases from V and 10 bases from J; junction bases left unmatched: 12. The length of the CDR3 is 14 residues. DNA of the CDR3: TGCAGTGCGTCTGCAGGGGGTCTGGACTCACCCCTCCACTTT. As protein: CSASAGGLDSPLHF.

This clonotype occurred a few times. The CDR3 loop is CASSRGRYGYTF. CDR3 nucleotides: TGTGCCAGCAGTCGGGGTCGATATGGCTACACCTTC. The rearrangement links TRBV25-1 to TRBJ1-2; D call uncertain. CDR1 and CDR2 (germline): MGHDK, SYGVNS. Trimming cost V 5 bases and J 5 bases, with 9 bases left between them. The CDR3 totals 12 residues.

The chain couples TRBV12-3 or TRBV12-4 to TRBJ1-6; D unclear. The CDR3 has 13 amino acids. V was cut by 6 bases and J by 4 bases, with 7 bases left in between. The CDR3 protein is CASRIGYNSPLHF. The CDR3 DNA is TGTGCCAGCAGGATCGGGTATAATTCACCCCTCCACTTT.

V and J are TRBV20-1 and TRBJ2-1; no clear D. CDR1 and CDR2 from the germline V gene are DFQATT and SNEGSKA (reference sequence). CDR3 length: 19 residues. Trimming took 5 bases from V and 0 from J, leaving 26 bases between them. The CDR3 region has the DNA TGCAGTGCTGGACCCTTGGAGCGACTCCTCAAAAGCTCCTACAATGAGCAGTTCTTC. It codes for CSAGPLERLLKSSYNEQFF.

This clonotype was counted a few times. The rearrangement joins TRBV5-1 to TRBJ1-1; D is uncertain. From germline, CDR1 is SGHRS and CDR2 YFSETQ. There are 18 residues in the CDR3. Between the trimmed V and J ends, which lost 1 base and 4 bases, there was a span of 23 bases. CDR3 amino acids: CASSLLEGFEGMGTEAFF. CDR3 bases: TGCGCCAGCAGCTTGTTAGAGGGATTCGAGGGTATGGGCACTGAAGCTTTCTTT. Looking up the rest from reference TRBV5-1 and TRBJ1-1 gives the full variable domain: KAGVTQTPRYLIKTRGQQVTLSCSPISGHRSVSWYQQTPGQGLQFLFEYFSETQRNKGNFPGRFSGRQFSNSRSEMNVSTLELGDSALYLCASSLLEGFEGMGTEAFFGQGTRLTVV.

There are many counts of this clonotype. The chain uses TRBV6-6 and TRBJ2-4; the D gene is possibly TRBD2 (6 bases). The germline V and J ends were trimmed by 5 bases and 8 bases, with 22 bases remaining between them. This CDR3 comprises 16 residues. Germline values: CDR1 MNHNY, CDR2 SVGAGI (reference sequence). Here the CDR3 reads CASSARPTGWEDIQYF. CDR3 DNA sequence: TGTGCCAGCAGTGCCCGCCCTACAGGATGGGAGGACATTCAGTACTTC.